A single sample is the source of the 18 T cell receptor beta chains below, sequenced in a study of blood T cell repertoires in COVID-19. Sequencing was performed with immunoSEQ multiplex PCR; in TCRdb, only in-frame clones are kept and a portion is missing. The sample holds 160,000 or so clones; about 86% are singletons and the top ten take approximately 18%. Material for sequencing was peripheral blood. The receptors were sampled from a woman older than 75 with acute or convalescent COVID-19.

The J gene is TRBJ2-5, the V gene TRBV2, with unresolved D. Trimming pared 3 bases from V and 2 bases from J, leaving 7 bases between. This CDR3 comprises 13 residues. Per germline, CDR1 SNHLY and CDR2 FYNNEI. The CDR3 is CASSDLAQETQYF. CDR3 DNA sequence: TGTGCCAGCAGTGATTTAGCTCAAGAGACCCAGTACTTC.

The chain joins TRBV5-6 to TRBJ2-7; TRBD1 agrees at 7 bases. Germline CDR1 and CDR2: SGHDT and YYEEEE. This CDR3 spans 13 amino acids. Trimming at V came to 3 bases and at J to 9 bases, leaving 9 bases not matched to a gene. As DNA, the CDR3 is TGTGCCAGCAGCTCCCAGACAGGGCGTGGGCAGTACTTC. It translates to CASSSQTGRGQYF.

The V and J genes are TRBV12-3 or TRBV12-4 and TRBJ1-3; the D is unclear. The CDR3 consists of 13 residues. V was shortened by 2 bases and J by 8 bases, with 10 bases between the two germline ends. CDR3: CASSLSGSDTIYF. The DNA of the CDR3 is TGTGCCAGCAGTTTATCCGGGTCCGACACCATATATTTT.

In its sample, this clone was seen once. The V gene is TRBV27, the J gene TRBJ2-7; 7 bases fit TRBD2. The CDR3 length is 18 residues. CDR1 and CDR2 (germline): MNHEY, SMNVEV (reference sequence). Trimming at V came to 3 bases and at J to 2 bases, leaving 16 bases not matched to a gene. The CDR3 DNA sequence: TGTGCCAGCAGTTTTCTTCTCCCCGTACTAGCGACTCCCTACGAGCAGTACTTC. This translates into CASSFLLPVLATPYEQYF.

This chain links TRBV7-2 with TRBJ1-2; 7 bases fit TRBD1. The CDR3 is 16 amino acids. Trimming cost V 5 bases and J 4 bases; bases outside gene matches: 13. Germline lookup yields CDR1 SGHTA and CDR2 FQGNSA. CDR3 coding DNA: TGTGCCAGCAGCCCCAGGGGGACCTCAGGAGGCTATGGCTACACCTTC. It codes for CASSPRGTSGGYGYTF.

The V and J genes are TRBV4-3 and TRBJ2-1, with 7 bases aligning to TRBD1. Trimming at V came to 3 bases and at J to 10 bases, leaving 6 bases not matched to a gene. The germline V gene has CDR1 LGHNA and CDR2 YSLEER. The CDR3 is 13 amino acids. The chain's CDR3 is CASSHTGVREQFF. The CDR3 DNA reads TGCGCCAGCAGCCACACAGGGGTTCGGGAGCAGTTCTTC.

This chain's CDR3 is CASSLGINSNQPQHF. CDR3 DNA: TGTGCCAGCAGCTTGGGTATTAATAGCAATCAGCCCCAGCATTTT. The chain recombines TRBV5-5 with TRBJ1-5, with D unresolved. V was cut by 0 bases and J by 0 bases, with 7 bases left in between. Germline V lookup: CDR1 SGHKS, CDR2 YYEKEE (reference sequence). The CDR3 extends over 15 amino acids.

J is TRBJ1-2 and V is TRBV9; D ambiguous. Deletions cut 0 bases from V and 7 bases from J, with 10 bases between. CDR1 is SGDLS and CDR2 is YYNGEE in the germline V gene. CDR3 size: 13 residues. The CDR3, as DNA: TGTGCCAGCAGCGTAGTCGCTGGTAGTGGCTACACCTTC. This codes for CASSVVAGSGYTF.

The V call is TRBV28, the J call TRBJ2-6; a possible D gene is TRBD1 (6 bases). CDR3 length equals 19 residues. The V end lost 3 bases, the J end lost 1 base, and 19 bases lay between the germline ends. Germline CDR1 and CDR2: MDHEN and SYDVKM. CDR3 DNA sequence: TGTGCCAGCAGTTTTGTAAGGCTGGGGGCACTTTCTGGGGCCAACGTCCTGACTTTC. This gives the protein CASSFVRLGALSGANVLTF. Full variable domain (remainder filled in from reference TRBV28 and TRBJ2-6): DVKVTQSSRYLVKRTGEKVFLECVQDMDHENMFWYRQDPGLGLRLIYFSYDVKMKEKGDIPEGYSVSREKKERFSLILESASTNQTSMYLCASSFVRLGALSGANVLTFGAGSRLTVL.

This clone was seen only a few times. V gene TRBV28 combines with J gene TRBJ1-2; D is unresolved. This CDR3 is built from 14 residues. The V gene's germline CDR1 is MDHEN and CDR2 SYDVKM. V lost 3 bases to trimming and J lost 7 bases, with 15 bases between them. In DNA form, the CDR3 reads TGTGCCAGCAGTTTTTGGGAGGGTTCGGGTGGCTACACCTTC. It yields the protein CASSFWEGSGGYTF.

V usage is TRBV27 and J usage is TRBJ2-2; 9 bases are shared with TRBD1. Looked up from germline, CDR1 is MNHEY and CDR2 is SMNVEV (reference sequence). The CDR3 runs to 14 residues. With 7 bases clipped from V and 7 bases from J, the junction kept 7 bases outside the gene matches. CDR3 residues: CASTRTGDIGELFF. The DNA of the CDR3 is TGTGCCAGCACAAGGACAGGGGACATCGGGGAGCTGTTTTTT.

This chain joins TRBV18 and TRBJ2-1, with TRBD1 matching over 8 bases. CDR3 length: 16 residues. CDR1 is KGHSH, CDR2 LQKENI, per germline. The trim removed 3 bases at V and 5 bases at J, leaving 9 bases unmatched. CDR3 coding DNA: TGTGCCAGCTCACCGTCGACCGGGACAGGAAACAATGAGCAGTTCTTC. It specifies CASSPSTGTGNNEQFF.

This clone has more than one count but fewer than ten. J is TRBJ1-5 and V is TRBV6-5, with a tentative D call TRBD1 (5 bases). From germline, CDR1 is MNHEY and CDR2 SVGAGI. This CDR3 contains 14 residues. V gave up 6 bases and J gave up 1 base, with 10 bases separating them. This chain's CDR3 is CASSTTESNQPQHF. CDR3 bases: TGTGCCAGCAGCACGACAGAGAGCAATCAGCCCCAGCATTTT.

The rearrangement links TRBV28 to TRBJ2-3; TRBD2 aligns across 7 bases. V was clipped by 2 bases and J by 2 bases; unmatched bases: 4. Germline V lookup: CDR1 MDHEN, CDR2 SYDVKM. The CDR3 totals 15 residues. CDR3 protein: CASSLAGVYTDTQYF. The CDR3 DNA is TGTGCCAGCAGTTTAGCGGGAGTTTACACAGATACGCAGTATTTT. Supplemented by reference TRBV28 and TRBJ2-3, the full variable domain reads DVKVTQSSRYLVKRTGEKVFLECVQDMDHENMFWYRQDPGLGLRLIYFSYDVKMKEKGDIPEGYSVSREKKERFSLILESASTNQTSMYLCASSLAGVYTDTQYFGPGTRLTVL.

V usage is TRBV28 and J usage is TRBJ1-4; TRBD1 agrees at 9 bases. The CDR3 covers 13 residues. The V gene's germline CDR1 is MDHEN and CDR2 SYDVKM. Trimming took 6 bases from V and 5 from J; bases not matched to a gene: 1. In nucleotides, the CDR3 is TGTGCCAGCAGGGACAGGGGAAATGAAAAACTGTTTTTT. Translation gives CASRDRGNEKLFF. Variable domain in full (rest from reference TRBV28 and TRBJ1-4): DVKVTQSSRYLVKRTGEKVFLECVQDMDHENMFWYRQDPGLGLRLIYFSYDVKMKEKGDIPEGYSVSREKKERFSLILESASTNQTSMYLCASRDRGNEKLFFGSGTQLSVL.

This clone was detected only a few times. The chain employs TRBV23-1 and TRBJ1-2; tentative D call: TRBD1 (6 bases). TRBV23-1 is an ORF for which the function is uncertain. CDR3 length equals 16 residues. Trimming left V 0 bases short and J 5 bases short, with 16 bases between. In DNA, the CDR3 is TGCGCCAGCAGTCAATCGGACAGAGGAAACGGATATGGCTACACCTTC. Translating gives CASSQSDRGNGYGYTF.

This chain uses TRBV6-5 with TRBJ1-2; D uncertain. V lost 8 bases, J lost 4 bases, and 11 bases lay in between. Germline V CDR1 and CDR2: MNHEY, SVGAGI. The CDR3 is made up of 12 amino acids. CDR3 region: CASERGSYGYTF. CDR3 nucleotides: TGTGCCAGCGAGAGAGGGAGCTATGGCTACACCTTC.

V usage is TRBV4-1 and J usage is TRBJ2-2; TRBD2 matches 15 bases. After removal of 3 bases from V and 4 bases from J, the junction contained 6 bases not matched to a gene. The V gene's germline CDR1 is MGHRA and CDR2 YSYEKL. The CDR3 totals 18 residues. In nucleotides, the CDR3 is TGCGCCAGCAGCCACGGACTAGCGGGGGGGCCTGGCACCGGGGAGCTGTTTTTT. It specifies CASSHGLAGGPGTGELFF.